The 6 T cell receptor beta chains given below trace back to one sample, sequenced in a study of T-cell memory formation after mild COVID-19. TCRdb re-called the 5' RACE reads through MiXCR, storing one row per CDR3 protein. The sample lists about 560,000 distinct CDR3 sequences, over 15% occurring once. Sequenced sample: PBMCs or a T cell subset sorted from them (not recorded which). The receptors derive from an adult woman who had mild COVID-19 (a few samples of this study predate the infection). Cell type and time point are not known.

This clonotype was detected a few times. A read error may produce the germline difference seen at one junction end. The V and J genes are TRBV27 and TRBJ2-5, with D unclear. Per the germline V gene, CDR1 is MNHEY and CDR2 is SMNVEV (reference sequence). The CDR3 length is 13 residues. This chain's CDR3 is CDSRLLGQETQYF. The CDR3 DNA reads as TGTGACAGCAGGTTATTGGGACAAGAGACCCAGTACTTC.

This clonotype was picked up a small number of times. This chain connects TRBV7-2 to TRBJ1-1, with D possibly being TRBD1 (5 bases). CDR3 size: 14 residues. CDR1 SGHTA and CDR2 FQGNSA come from the germline V gene. The V end lost 4 bases, the J end lost 0 bases, and 9 bases lay between the germline ends. This CDR3 reads CASSSRQLNTEAFF. CDR3 nucleotide sequence: TGTGCCAGCAGCTCGAGACAGTTGAACACTGAAGCTTTCTTT.

The chain is built from TRBV9 and TRBJ1-1, with TRBD1 identical over 7 bases. V gave up 0 bases and J gave up 11 bases; unmatched junction bases: 10. Germline V CDR1 and CDR2: SGDLS, YYNGEE. This CDR3 has 14 residues. The CDR3 reads CASSVEGVQGGAFF. CDR3 DNA: TGTGCCAGCAGCGTAGAAGGGGTCCAGGGGGGTGCTTTCTTT.

The chain employs TRBV30 and TRBJ2-7; D assignment may be TRBD1 or TRBD2 (5 bases each). Germline V gene data show CDR1 as GTSNPN and CDR2 as SVGIG (reference sequence). The CDR3 length is 13 residues. The germline V and J ends were trimmed by 3 bases and 2 bases, with 11 bases remaining between them. Here the CDR3 DNA reads TGTGCCTGGAGCACCGGGACCGCCTACGAGCAGTACTTC. Translation gives CAWSTGTAYEQYF.

The table lists this clonotype with a few counts. The chain has TRBV30 and TRBJ2-3; tentative D call: TRBD1 (6 bases). Germline V gene sequence: CDR1 GTSNPN, CDR2 SVGIG (reference sequence). This CDR3 is built from 14 residues. V was pared by 2 bases and J by 6 bases, with 15 bases between. This CDR3 reads CAWSPPPRGDTQYF. The CDR3 nucleotides read TGTGCCTGGAGTCCCCCTCCAAGGGGGGATACGCAGTATTTT.

This clonotype was detected a few times. The chain recombines TRBV5-1 with TRBJ2-1, with TRBD1 matching over 7 bases. The CDR3 is 18 residues long. The V gene end was trimmed by 2 bases and the J gene end by 4 bases; junction bases not matched to a gene: 15. Germline V lookup: CDR1 SGHRS, CDR2 YFSETQ. CDR3 nucleotides: TGCGCCAGCAGCTTTGTGGAACCGGGACAGTCACCTTACAATGAGCAGTTCTTC. This encodes CASSFVEPGQSPYNEQFF. The variable domain in full, completed from reference TRBV5-1 and TRBJ2-1, reads KAGVTQTPRYLIKTRGQQVTLSCSPISGHRSVSWYQQTPGQGLQFLFEYFSETQRNKGNFPGRFSGRQFSNSRSEMNVSTLELGDSALYLCASSFVEPGQSPYNEQFFGPGTRLTVL.